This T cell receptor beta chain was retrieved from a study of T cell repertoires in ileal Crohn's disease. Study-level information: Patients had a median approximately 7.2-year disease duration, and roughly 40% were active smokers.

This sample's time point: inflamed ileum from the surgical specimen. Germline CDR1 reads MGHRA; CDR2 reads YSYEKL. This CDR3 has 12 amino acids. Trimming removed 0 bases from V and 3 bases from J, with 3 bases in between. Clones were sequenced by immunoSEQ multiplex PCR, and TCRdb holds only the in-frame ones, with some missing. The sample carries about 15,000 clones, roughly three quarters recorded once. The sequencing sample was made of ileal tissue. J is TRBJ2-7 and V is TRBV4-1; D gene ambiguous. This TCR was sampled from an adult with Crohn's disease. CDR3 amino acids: CASSQDYYEQYF. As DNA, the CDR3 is TGCGCCAGCAGCCAAGATTACTACGAGCAGTACTTC.